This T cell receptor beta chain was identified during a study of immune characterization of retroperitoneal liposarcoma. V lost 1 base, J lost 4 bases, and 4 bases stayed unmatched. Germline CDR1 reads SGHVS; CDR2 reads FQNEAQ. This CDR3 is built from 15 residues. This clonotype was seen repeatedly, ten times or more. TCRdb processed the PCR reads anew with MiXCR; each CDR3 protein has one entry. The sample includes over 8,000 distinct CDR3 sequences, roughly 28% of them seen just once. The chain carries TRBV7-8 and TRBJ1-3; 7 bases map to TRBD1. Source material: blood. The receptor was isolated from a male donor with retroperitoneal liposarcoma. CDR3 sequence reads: CASSLDGDRGNTIYF. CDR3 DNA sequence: TGTGCCAGCAGCTTAGACGGGGACAGAGGAAACACCATATATTTT.